These 29 T cell receptor beta chains were all obtained from the same sample, sequenced in a study of blood T cell repertoires in COVID-19. TCRdb keeps only in-frame clones here, not all; method: immunoSEQ multiplex PCR. The data contain about 50,000 clones, 86% of them singletons. The specimen sequenced was peripheral blood. The source of these receptors is a woman older than 75 with COVID-19, enrolled during active disease.

This rearrangement joins TRBV6-4 to TRBJ1-1, with TRBD1 identical over 8 bases. J lost 6 bases, V lost 9 bases, and 12 bases had no gene match. Germline V gene data show CDR1 as MRHNA and CDR2 as SNTAGT. The CDR3 runs to 14 residues. The CDR3 nucleotides read TGTGCCAGTCAGGGGGCAGGGGGCTCCCCTGAAGCTTTCTTT. This gives the protein CASQGAGGSPEAFF.

The chain recombines TRBV5-1 with TRBJ2-2; tentative D call: TRBD2 (6 bases). CDR1 is SGHRS and CDR2 is YFSETQ in the germline V gene. The CDR3 spans 13 residues. V dropped 5 bases and J dropped 7 bases, with 12 bases sitting between them. CDR3 DNA sequence: TGCGCCAGCAGGATTCGGCGGGACGGGGAGCTGTTTTTT. It codes for CASRIRRDGELFF.

The gene calls are TRBV5-6 and TRBJ2-3; a possible D gene is TRBD2 (7 bases). Trimming left V 0 bases short and J 4 bases short, with 12 bases between. This CDR3 spans 15 amino acids. CDR1 is SGHDT, CDR2 YYEEEE, per germline. The CDR3 DNA is TGTGCCAGCAGCTTGGCGGGGGGCCCCTCAGATACGCAGTATTTT. Translated: CASSLAGGPSDTQYF. The full variable domain, with the rest looked up from reference TRBV5-6 and TRBJ2-3, is DAGVTQSPTHLIKTRGQQVTLRCSPKSGHDTVSWYQQALGQGPQFIFQYYEEEERQRGNFPDRFSGHQFPNYSSELNVNALLLGDSALYLCASSLAGGPSDTQYFGPGTRLTVL.

The chain is built from TRBV7-9 and TRBJ2-3; 9 nucleotides match TRBD2. Germline trimming cut 3 bases from V and 3 bases from J; bases unmatched to any gene: 4. Germline CDR1 and CDR2: SEHNR and FQNEAQ (reference sequence). This CDR3 contains 15 residues. The CDR3 sequence: CASSFSGSPTDTQYF. CDR3 DNA: TGTGCCAGCAGCTTTAGCGGGAGTCCGACAGATACGCAGTATTTT.

The chain couples TRBV29-1 to TRBJ2-7, with 8 nucleotides matching TRBD1. CDR1 and CDR2 (germline): SQVTM, ANQGSEA. The CDR3 length is 14 residues. V gave up 6 bases and J gave up 10 bases; unmatched junction bases: 17. CDR3 DNA sequence: TGCAGCGTCACACGCGGACAGGGTTCCTTTGTTCAGTACTTC. Translating it yields CSVTRGQGSFVQYF.

The chain couples TRBV13 to TRBJ2-7; TRBD1 aligns across 9 bases. Germline CDR1 is PRHDT and CDR2 is FYEKMQ (reference sequence). Trimming cost V 5 bases and J 2 bases; bases outside gene matches: 7. The CDR3 is 15 residues long. The CDR3 region is CASSANRGLAYEQYF. In nucleotides, the CDR3 is TGTGCCAGCAGCGCAAACAGGGGGCTGGCCTACGAGCAGTACTTC. Full variable domain (missing parts from reference TRBV13 and TRBJ2-7): AAGVIQSPRHLIKEKRETATLKCYPIPRHDTVYWYQQGPGQDPQFLISFYEKMQSDKGSIPDRFSAQQFSDYHSELNMSSLELGDSALYFCASSANRGLAYEQYFGPGTRLTVT.

V usage is TRBV28 and J usage is TRBJ1-2; the D gene is possibly TRBD1 (6 bases). Deletions cut 2 bases from V and 4 bases from J, with 11 bases between. This CDR3 has 14 residues. From germline, CDR1 is MDHEN and CDR2 SYDVKM. CDR3 in amino acids: CASSLESRGYGYTF. Written as DNA, the CDR3 is TGTGCCAGCAGTTTAGAGTCCAGGGGCTATGGCTACACCTTC.

V and J are TRBV7-2 and TRBJ1-2; 11 nucleotides match TRBD1. The V gene end was trimmed by 5 bases and the J gene end by 8 bases; junction bases not matched to a gene: 7. The germline V gene encodes CDR1 SGHTA and CDR2 FQGNSA. CDR3 length: 14 residues. The CDR3 coding sequence is TGTGCCAGCAGCATCGGACAGGGGGCTTGGGGCTACACCTTC. Residues: CASSIGQGAWGYTF.

This rearrangement joins TRBV6-2 or TRBV6-3 to TRBJ1-4; weak D call: TRBD1 (5 bases). The CDR3 spans 16 residues. With 4 bases removed from V and 3 bases from J, the gap between germline ends came to 15 bases. Germline V gene data show CDR1 as MNHEY and CDR2 as SVGEGT. DNA for the CDR3: TGTGCCAGCAGTTCCCGGGGGAGGGCAGCTAATGAAAAACTGTTTTTT. This sequence encodes CASSSRGRAANEKLFF.

The rearrangement uses TRBV7-2 and TRBJ1-1; 9 bases agree with TRBD1. V shed 3 bases and J 1 base; nucleotides not matched to a gene: 3. CDR1 is SGHTA, CDR2 FQGNSA, per germline. CDR3 length: 15 amino acids. The CDR3 DNA reads as TGTGCCAGCAGCTTCCGGGACAGGGCGAACACTGAAGCTTTCTTT. It translates to CASSFRDRANTEAFF.

The chain combines TRBV5-1 with TRBJ2-7, with 12 bases that match TRBD1. The CDR3 sequence is 16 residues long. V lost 0 bases to trimming and J lost 7 bases; unmatched junction nucleotides: 8. The germline CDR1 and CDR2 sequences are SGHRS and YFSETQ. The CDR3: CASSLAGTGGVWEQYF. The CDR3, as DNA: TGCGCCAGCAGCTTGGCCGGGACAGGGGGCGTCTGGGAGCAGTACTTC.

The chain combines TRBV5-1 with TRBJ1-2; 11 bases line up with TRBD1. Germline V gene data show CDR1 as SGHRS and CDR2 as YFSETQ. J gave up 6 bases and V 1 base, and 8 bases lay outside the gene matches. This CDR3 comprises 16 residues. The CDR3 loop reads CASSLTTGTGGNGYTF. Written as DNA, the CDR3 is TGCGCCAGCAGCTTGACAACCGGGACAGGGGGAAATGGCTACACCTTC. The full variable domain, completed using reference TRBV5-1 and TRBJ1-2, is KAGVTQTPRYLIKTRGQQVTLSCSPISGHRSVSWYQQTPGQGLQFLFEYFSETQRNKGNFPGRFSGRQFSNSRSEMNVSTLELGDSALYLCASSLTTGTGGNGYTFGSGTRLTVV.

The chain recombines TRBV5-1 with TRBJ2-7; D may be TRBD1 (6 bases). V was clipped by 5 bases and J by 0 bases, with 12 bases between them. Germline values: CDR1 SGHRS, CDR2 YFSETQ. CDR3 size: 14 residues. CDR3 amino acids: CASRERDNSYEQYF. DNA for the CDR3: TGCGCCAGCAGAGAACGGGACAACTCCTACGAGCAGTACTTC.

This chain uses TRBV2 with TRBJ1-5; D gene ambiguous. CDR1 SNHLY and CDR2 FYNNEI come from the germline V gene. The CDR3 spans 16 residues. The V gene lost 0 bases and the J gene lost 6 bases, with 15 bases spanning the gap. The CDR3 nucleotides are TGTGCCAGCAGTGAAGCTCGCAGGCAGGCTGGTCAGCCCCAGCATTTT. Amino acid sequence: CASSEARRQAGQPQHF.

The genes are TRBV6-5 and TRBJ2-1; 7 bases agree with TRBD1. J gave up 1 base and V 5 bases, and 5 bases lay outside the gene matches. Germline assignment: CDR1 MNHEY and CDR2 SVGAGI. The CDR3 consists of 15 residues. CDR3 amino acids: CASSNRGGSYNEQFF. The CDR3 DNA sequence: TGTGCCAGCAGTAACAGGGGTGGATCCTACAATGAGCAGTTCTTC.

This clone came up a few times. J is TRBJ2-7 and V is TRBV4-2, with unresolved D. The CDR3 spans 12 residues. The ends were cut back, 5 bases at V and 6 bases at J, with 11 bases in the middle. Per the germline V gene, CDR1 is LGHNA and CDR2 is YNFKEQ. For the CDR3, the DNA is TGTGCCAGCAGCTTCCCAGGTGGCGAGCAGTACTTC. As protein: CASSFPGGEQYF.

The chain is built from TRBV2 and TRBJ1-5, with D perhaps matching TRBD1 (5 bases). V was shortened by 7 bases and J by 6 bases, with 16 bases between the two germline ends. CDR1 and CDR2 from the germline V gene are SNHLY and FYNNEI. The CDR3 has 14 residues. The CDR3 bases are TGTGCCAGCATTCTCGGGAGGGGACTTCAGCCCCAGCATTTT. Protein product: CASILGRGLQPQHF.

V and J are TRBV28 and TRBJ2-7, with TRBD1 identical over 7 bases. After removal of 5 bases from V and 2 bases from J, the junction contained 9 bases not matched to a gene. There are 15 residues in the CDR3. CDR1 is MDHEN and CDR2 is SYDVKM in the germline V gene. Here the CDR3 DNA reads TGTGCCAGCAGTCCAACAACAGGGGTAGCCTACGAGCAGTACTTC. Its protein product is CASSPTTGVAYEQYF.

This chain uses TRBV3-1 (or the pseudogene TRBV3-2) with TRBJ1-6, with D perhaps matching TRBD1 (6 bases). V shed 4 bases and J shed 7 bases, with 17 bases lying between them. CDR1 and CDR2 from the germline V gene are LGHDT and YNNKEL (reference sequence). The CDR3 is 16 residues long. This CDR3 is CASSPLAGVENSPLHF. The DNA for the CDR3 is TGTGCCAGCAGCCCCCTCGCAGGGGTAGAAAATTCACCCCTCCACTTT.

The rearrangement links TRBV11-2 to TRBJ2-1; 12 positions match TRBD2. The trim removed 3 bases at V and 7 bases at J, leaving 10 bases unmatched. CDR3 length: 17 amino acids. Germline V lookup: CDR1 SGHAT, CDR2 FQNNGV. CDR3 sequence reads: CASSLRIPSGRANEQFF. CDR3 bases: TGTGCCAGCAGCTTGCGGATACCTAGCGGGAGGGCTAATGAGCAGTTCTTC.

A single count supports this clone. The chain recombines TRBV5-5 with TRBJ2-5; TRBD2 might be the D (5 bases). There are 15 residues in the CDR3. V lost 0 bases, J lost 0 bases, and 9 bases lay in between. Germline CDR1 SGHKS, CDR2 YYEKEE (reference sequence). DNA for the CDR3: TGTGCCAGCAGCTTGGCCCTAGCCCACCAAGAGACCCAGTACTTC. Residues: CASSLALAHQETQYF.

V usage is TRBV19 and J usage is TRBJ1-4, with 8 positions matching TRBD1. Germline CDR1 is LNHDA and CDR2 is SQIVND (reference sequence). This CDR3 is built from 16 residues. Trimming removed 1 base from V and 1 base from J; junction bases left unmatched: 2. The CDR3, as DNA: TGTGCCAGTAGTATAGCAGGGACAGGAACTAATGAAAAACTGTTTTTT. Its translation: CASSIAGTGTNEKLFF.

This rearrangement joins TRBV20-1 to TRBJ2-5, with D unresolved. Germline V gene lookup returns CDR1 DFQATT and CDR2 SNEGSKA (reference sequence). Trimming shortened V by 3 bases and J by 1 base, and 9 bases separated the two germline ends. The CDR3 runs 13 residues. CDR3 nucleotides: TGCAGTGCTAGTCGCATACTCCAAGAGACCCAGTACTTC. Translating it yields CSASRILQETQYF.

J is TRBJ2-7 and V is TRBV29-1; 7 bases match TRBD1. Trimming cost V 7 bases and J 3 bases; bases outside gene matches: 21. The germline gives CDR1 SQVTM, CDR2 ANQGSEA. This CDR3 comprises 17 residues. CDR3 in amino acids: CSAILSGGGVKNYEQYF. In nucleotides, the CDR3 is TGCAGCGCGATCCTTTCAGGGGGTGGTGTTAAGAACTACGAGCAGTACTTC.

J is TRBJ1-6 and V is TRBV7-2; D gene ambiguous. Germline V gene data show CDR1 as SGHTA and CDR2 as FQGNSA. The CDR3 is 14 residues long. The V end was cut by 5 bases, the J end by 8 bases, with 13 bases between. The CDR3 sequence is CASSRDGVDSPLHF. The CDR3 coding sequence is TGTGCCAGCAGCCGCGACGGGGTTGATTCACCCCTCCACTTT.

This clone was seen only a few times. The rearrangement uses TRBV19 and TRBJ1-1; 10 bases are a match to TRBD1. Per the germline V gene, CDR1 is LNHDA and CDR2 is SQIVND (reference sequence). V lost 5 bases and J lost 11; bases outside the gene matches: 11. The CDR3 sequence is 14 residues long. For the CDR3, the DNA is TGTGCCAGTAGTCCGCCGGGACAGGGGATTTGGGCTTTCTTT. Protein sequence: CASSPPGQGIWAFF.

This sequence joins TRBV6-1 and TRBJ1-2, with D maybe TRBD1 (6 bases). Germline assignment: CDR1 MNHNS and CDR2 SASEGT. The V and J ends lost 3 bases and 4 bases respectively, with 9 bases between them. The CDR3 has 13 residues. CDR3 DNA sequence: TGTGCCAGCAGTGAGAGCAGGGGCTATGGCTACACCTTC. Translation gives CASSESRGYGYTF.

V usage is TRBV2 and J usage is TRBJ2-2; 7 bases match TRBD1. Losses at the gene ends were 6 bases for V and 0 bases for J; bases not matched to a gene: 1. This CDR3 comprises 14 residues. CDR1 is SNHLY and CDR2 is FYNNEI in the germline V gene. CDR3 residues: CASRGQTNTGELFF. DNA of the CDR3: TGTGCCAGCAGGGGACAGACGAACACCGGGGAGCTGTTTTTT.

This rearrangement joins TRBV5-6 to TRBJ2-7, with 9 positions matching TRBD1. Germline CDR1 SGHDT, CDR2 YYEEEE. Germline trimming cut 0 bases from V and 3 bases from J; bases unmatched to any gene: 10. The CDR3 is 17 amino acids. CDR3 protein: CASSLVATGGPGYEQYF. For the CDR3, the DNA is TGTGCCAGCAGCTTGGTAGCGACAGGGGGTCCGGGCTACGAGCAGTACTTC.